This T cell receptor beta chain comes out of a study of cytomegalovirus exposure and HLA in healthy donors. Study overall: Sequencing of around 200 million T cells in an earlier analysis found under 120 million unique TCR beta sequences.

PCR employed 60 Vbeta and 13 Jbeta primers. Only in-frame clones appear in the TCRdb table, and some are missing; sequencing was by immunoSEQ multiplex PCR. The data hold about 170,000 clones, with approximately 72% observed a single time. Trimming cost V 8 bases and J 0 bases, with 14 bases left between them. Germline CDR1 reads ENHRY; CDR2 reads SYGVKD. This CDR3 spans 16 amino acids. The rearrangement uses TRBV10-3 and TRBJ2-6; D is possibly TRBD1 (6 bases). Sample: PBMCs. The TCR was taken from a female donor in good health and CMV-seronegative. The CDR3 DNA follows: TGTGCCATCCAGGGGAGCGGATACTCTGGGGCCAACGTCCTGACTTTC. Its translation is CAIQGSGYSGANVLTF.